Listed below are T cell receptor beta chains from one sample, sequenced in a study of blood T cell repertoires in COVID-19. The method was immunoSEQ multiplex PCR; TCRdb's version includes in-frame clones alone and lacks a portion of them. This sample has around 130,000 clones; approximately 80% occur once, and the top ten carry 9% to 15%. Sample: peripheral blood. The source is a woman aged 60-75 years with acute or convalescent COVID-19. CDR3s include the opening cysteine and the closing phenylalanine or tryptophan. D genes are given only for firm matches. Rows may omit the clone size; those that give it use once, few, many or a size class.

d_call j_call clone_size v_call cdr3_aa cdr3_nt
- TRBJ1-2 - TRBV6-1 CASSELTGPNYGYTF TGTGCCAGCAGTGAACTTACAGGCCCCAACTATGGCTACACCTTC
TRBD1 TRBJ1-2 - TRBV2 CASSGTGEVHGYTF TGTGCCAGCAGTGGGACAGGGGAGGTTCATGGCTACACCTTC
TRBD1 TRBJ1-2 - TRBV30 CAWSPRDRANYGYTF TGTGCCTGGAGTCCCCGGGACAGGGCTAACTATGGCTACACCTTC
TRBD1 TRBJ1-1 - TRBV13 CASSLGGDSNTEAFF TGTGCCAGCAGCTTAGGGGGGGACAGTAACACTGAAGCTTTCTTT
- TRBJ1-3 - TRBV19 CASSIDQAGISGNTIYF TGTGCCAGTAGTATAGATCAAGCAGGCATCTCTGGAAACACCATATATTTT
- TRBJ1-6 - TRBV3-1/TRBV3-2 CASSQAGTSSYNSPLHF TGTGCCAGCAGCCAAGCCGGTACTAGCTCCTATAATTCACCCCTCCACTTT
TRBD1 TRBJ2-2 - TRBV24-1 CATSDLDRGAGELFF TGTGCCACCAGTGATTTGGACAGGGGGGCCGGGGAGCTGTTTTTT
- TRBJ1-6 - TRBV5-4 CASSFTGNSPLHF TGTGCCAGCAGCTTTACAGGGAATTCACCCCTCCACTTT
- TRBJ1-6 - TRBV5-6 CASRWREGGNNSPLHF TGTGCCAGCAGATGGAGGGAGGGAGGGAATAATTCACCCCTCCACTTT
TRBD2 TRBJ2-5 - TRBV11-1 CASSSKLALETQYF TGTGCCAGCAGCTCAAAACTAGCGTTGGAGACCCAGTACTTC
TRBD1 TRBJ1-6 - TRBV7-8 CASTWGWTGNSPLHF TGTGCCAGCACCTGGGGGTGGACAGGGAATTCACCCCTCCACTTT
- TRBJ1-1 few TRBV5-1 CASSFSNGRNTEAFF TGCGCCAGCAGCTTTTCTAACGGTCGGAACACTGAAGCTTTCTTT
- TRBJ1-6 - TRBV7-3 CASSLGQKGSPLHF TGTGCCAGCAGCCTCGGACAGAAAGGTTCACCCCTCCACTTT
TRBD1 TRBJ1-6 - TRBV11-2 CASSSGQAARMALHF TGTGCCAGCAGCTCAGGACAGGCCGCCCGGATGGCCCTCCACTTT
TRBD2 TRBJ2-5 - TRBV2 CASRRGGALGETQYF TGTGCCAGCAGGCGCGGGGGGGCCCTGGGGGAGACCCAGTACTTC
TRBD1 TRBJ2-5 - TRBV7-3 CASSRSGQEETQYF TGTGCCAGCAGCCGATCGGGACAGGAAGAGACCCAGTACTTC
- TRBJ1-6 - TRBV19 CASSNRDNSYNSPLHF TGTGCCAGTAGCAACCGGGACAACTCCTATAATTCACCCCTCCACTTT
- TRBJ1-3 - TRBV15 CATSRGDSWSSGNTIYF TGTGCCACCAGCAGAGGAGACAGTTGGAGCTCTGGAAACACCATATATTTT